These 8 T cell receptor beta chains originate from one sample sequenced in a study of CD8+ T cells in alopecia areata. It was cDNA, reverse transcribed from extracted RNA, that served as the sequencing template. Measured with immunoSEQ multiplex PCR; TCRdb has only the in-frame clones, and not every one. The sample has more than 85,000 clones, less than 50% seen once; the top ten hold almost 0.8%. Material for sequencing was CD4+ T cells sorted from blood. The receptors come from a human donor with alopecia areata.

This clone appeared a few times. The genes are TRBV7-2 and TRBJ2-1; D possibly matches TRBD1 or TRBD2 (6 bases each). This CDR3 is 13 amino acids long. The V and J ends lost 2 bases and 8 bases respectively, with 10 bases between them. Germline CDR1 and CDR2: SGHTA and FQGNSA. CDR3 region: CASSLFGGHEQFF. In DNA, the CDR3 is TGTGCCAGCAGCTTATTTGGGGGGCATGAGCAGTTCTTC.

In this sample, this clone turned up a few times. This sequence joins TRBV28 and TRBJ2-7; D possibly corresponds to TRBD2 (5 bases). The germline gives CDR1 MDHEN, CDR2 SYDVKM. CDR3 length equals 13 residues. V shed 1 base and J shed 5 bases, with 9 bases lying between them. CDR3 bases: TGTGCCAGCAGTTTATCCCAGAGGGACGAGCAGTACTTC. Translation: CASSLSQRDEQYF. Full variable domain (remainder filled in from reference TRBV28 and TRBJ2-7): DVKVTQSSRYLVKRTGEKVFLECVQDMDHENMFWYRQDPGLGLRLIYFSYDVKMKEKGDIPEGYSVSREKKERFSLILESASTNQTSMYLCASSLSQRDEQYFGPGTRLTVT.

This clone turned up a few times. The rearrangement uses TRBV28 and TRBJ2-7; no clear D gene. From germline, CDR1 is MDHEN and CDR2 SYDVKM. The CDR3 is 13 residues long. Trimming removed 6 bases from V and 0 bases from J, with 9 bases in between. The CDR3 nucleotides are TGTGCCAGCAGGCTAGACGGCTCCTACGAGCAGTACTTC. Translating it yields CASRLDGSYEQYF. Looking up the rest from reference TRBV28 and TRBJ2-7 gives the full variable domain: DVKVTQSSRYLVKRTGEKVFLECVQDMDHENMFWYRQDPGLGLRLIYFSYDVKMKEKGDIPEGYSVSREKKERFSLILESASTNQTSMYLCASRLDGSYEQYFGPGTRLTVT.

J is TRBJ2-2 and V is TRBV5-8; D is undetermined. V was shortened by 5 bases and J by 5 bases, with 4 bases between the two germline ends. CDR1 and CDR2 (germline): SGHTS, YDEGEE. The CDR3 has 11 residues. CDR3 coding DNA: TGTGCCAGCAGTCCGACCGGGGAGCTGTTTTTT. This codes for CASSPTGELFF.

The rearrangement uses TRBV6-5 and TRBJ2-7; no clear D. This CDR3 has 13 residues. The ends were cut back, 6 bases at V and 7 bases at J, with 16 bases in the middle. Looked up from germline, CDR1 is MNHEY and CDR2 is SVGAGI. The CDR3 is CASRNLDGYEQYF. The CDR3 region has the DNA TGTGCCAGCAGAAACCTGGACGGCTATGAGCAGTACTTC.

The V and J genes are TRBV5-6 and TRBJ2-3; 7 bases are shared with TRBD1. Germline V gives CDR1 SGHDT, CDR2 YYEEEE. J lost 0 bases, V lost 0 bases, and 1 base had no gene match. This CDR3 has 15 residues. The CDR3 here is CASSLEGASTDTQYF. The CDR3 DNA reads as TGTGCCAGCAGCTTGGAGGGGGCTAGCACAGATACGCAGTATTTT.

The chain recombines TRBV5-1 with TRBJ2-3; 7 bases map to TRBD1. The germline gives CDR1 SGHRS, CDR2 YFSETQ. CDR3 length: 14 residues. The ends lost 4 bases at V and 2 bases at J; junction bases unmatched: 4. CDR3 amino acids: CASSMGTATDTQYF. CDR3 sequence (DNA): TGCGCCAGCAGCATGGGGACAGCCACAGATACGCAGTATTTT. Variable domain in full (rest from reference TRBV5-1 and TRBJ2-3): KAGVTQTPRYLIKTRGQQVTLSCSPISGHRSVSWYQQTPGQGLQFLFEYFSETQRNKGNFPGRFSGRQFSNSRSEMNVSTLELGDSALYLCASSMGTATDTQYFGPGTRLTVL.

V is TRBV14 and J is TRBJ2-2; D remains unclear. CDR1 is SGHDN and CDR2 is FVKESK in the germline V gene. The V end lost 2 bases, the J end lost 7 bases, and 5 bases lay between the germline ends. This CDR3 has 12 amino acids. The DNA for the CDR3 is TGTGCCAGCAGCCAATCCAACGGGGAGCTGTTTTTT. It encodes CASSQSNGELFF.